This T cell receptor beta chain appears in the sequencing data of a study of T cells expressing NK-cell markers (dated by TCRdb to 2018 to 2021). Regarding the complete study: Fewer than ten donors provided sorted CD3+CD56+NKG2C+, CD3+CD56+NKG2C- and CD3+CD56-NKG2C+ T-cell subsets, whose TCR beta-chain repertoires were profiled. All eight donors whose samples were sequenced were randomly selected healthy volunteers, three of them men and five women. Illumina HiSeq 2000/2500, MiSeq or NextSeq was used to sequence libraries as 2 x 150 bp reads. Among the eight sequenced donors, seven were HCMV-seropositive and one was HCMV-seronegative.

HCMV serostatus was determined by detecting HCMV-specific IgG in serum with a commercial ELISA kit. Ficoll density gradient centrifugation was used to isolate peripheral blood mononuclear cells from blood. Overall study outcomes, separate from this receptor: Whether the expanded NKG2C-expressing T cell clones were specific for HCMV antigens was left unclear. In more than five donors, the dominant CD3+CD56+NKG2C+ clonotypes were found to rank among the top 10 CD8+ clonotypes and to make up 1.0-7.0% of CD8+ T cells. Those dominant clonotypes were again the most abundant among CD3+CD56-NKG2C+ cells in a few donors, at roughly 28.3-65%.

In the case of this clonotype: The antigen it recognizes is unknown.

TCRdb names Illumina HiSeq 2000 as the instrument used. 5'RACE template switching, by which a universal primer site and unique molecular identifiers were added, was used to make TCR beta cDNA libraries. Synthesis of cDNA was primed from the TCR beta constant segment and was followed by two consecutive PCR amplification steps. The original pipeline was this. MIGEC handled demultiplexing of the reads and grouping by UMI, while MiTCR was used to assemble and quantify clonotypes. Only TCR cDNA sequences supported by at least two reads were kept to exclude erroneous sequences. The tcR package was used for downstream repertoire analysis, with clonotypes matched between fractions based on CDR3 nucleotide sequence plus V segment. Antigen specificity was annotated against VDJdb with VDJmatch, allowing one amino acid substitution in CDR3. TCRdb reprocessed the reads, so every CDR3 protein sequence counts as one entry and DNA is not shown. None of the V and J calls come from the authors' own analysis; TCRdb made them. This sample's listing comprises roughly 180,000 distinct CDR3 sequences. The leading ten clones occupy just over 20% of the sample.

In the germline V gene, CDR1 corresponds to MGHRA and CDR2 to YSYEKL. The CDR3 has 14 amino acids, counting the end cysteine and phenylalanine. Nucleotide data are not available. Sequencing input: blood T cells: a sorted CD56 or NKG2C T cell subset, CD4+ or CD8+ T cells, or bulk PBMC T cells (not recorded which). This TCR was sampled from a man aged 18-70 years in good health. The chain joins TRBV4-1 to TRBJ1-1. The encoded CDR3 is CASSQDQGGPEAFF.